Listed below are T cell receptor beta chains from one sample, sequenced in a study of blood T cell repertoires in COVID-19. Only in-frame clones appear in the TCRdb table, and some are missing; sequencing was by immunoSEQ multiplex PCR. The profile shows about 150,000 clones, approximately 78% of them singletons. Sequencing input: peripheral blood. These receptors came from an elderly man with acute or convalescent COVID-19. CDR3s include the opening cysteine and the closing phenylalanine or tryptophan.

V gene,J gene,CDR3 protein
TRBV12-5,TRBJ2-1,CASGRTGGVNEQFF
TRBV19,TRBJ1-1,CASSRHHRVPEAFF
TRBV7-6,TRBJ1-1,CASSSGQGREAFF
TRBV6-2/TRBV6-3,TRBJ1-6,CASSNPSELSGSPLHF
TRBV7-9,TRBJ2-5,CASSGRGSELETQYF
TRBV5-1,TRBJ2-3,CASSAPMTGLSTDTQYF
TRBV2,TRBJ2-2,CASSVRGTGIGELFF
TRBV6-1,TRBJ2-5,CASRGGTQYF
TRBV6-5,TRBJ2-2,CASLRPGTGELFF
TRBV7-9,TRBJ2-3,CASSLWPDTDTQYF
TRBV7-9,TRBJ1-2,CASSLPVSFRRSYGYTF
TRBV24-1,TRBJ2-2,CATSDASRTAGELFF
TRBV4-2,TRBJ1-2,CASSLLVGQGAGYTF
TRBV10-3,TRBJ1-2,CAISELGQGVNGYTF
TRBV7-2,TRBJ2-5,CASSPGTGRETQYF
TRBV11-2,TRBJ1-3,CASSLISLSGNTIYF
TRBV25-1,TRBJ2-7,CASSEYQYEQYF
TRBV18,TRBJ2-3,CASSAGLGFSVTQYF
TRBV3-1/TRBV3-2,TRBJ1-2,CASSQATGGADGYTF
TRBV25-1,TRBJ1-5,CASSVGYQPQHF
TRBV5-1,TRBJ1-1,CASSLNAGETEAFF
TRBV3-1/TRBV3-2,TRBJ2-1,CASSQDGTGGNEQFF
TRBV3-1/TRBV3-2,TRBJ2-5,CASSQATSGETQYF
TRBV15,TRBJ1-1,CATSEWWNTEAFF
TRBV3-1/TRBV3-2,TRBJ2-1,CASSQMTSLEQFF
TRBV30,TRBJ1-2,CAWSSLGQTYGYTF
TRBV6-5,TRBJ2-5,CASTEGVAGETQYF
TRBV24-1,TRBJ2-5,CATSDSEGWETQYF
TRBV2,TRBJ2-5,CASSDGETQYF
TRBV19,TRBJ1-2,CASSRKGQGNYGYTF
TRBV19,TRBJ2-4,CASSPATVAKNIQYF
TRBV5-1,TRBJ1-3,CASSLAGDSGNTIYF
TRBV6-1,TRBJ2-1,CASSERGRDRGYNEQFF
TRBV7-3,TRBJ1-2,CASSTTGGANYGYTF
TRBV7-6,TRBJ2-1,CASSSALPGEQFF
TRBV6-2/TRBV6-3,TRBJ2-5,CASSYSASVRETQYF
TRBV21-1,TRBJ2-1,CASSKGGRGTYNEQFF
TRBV27,TRBJ2-3,CASSLEKGYTQYF
TRBV11-2,TRBJ1-1,CASSLVGGMNTEAFF
TRBV2,TRBJ2-3,CASVGQRGSTDTQYF
TRBV10-3,TRBJ1-6,CAIKGNRVNSPLHF
TRBV18,TRBJ2-3,CASSPTGGGSTDTQYF
TRBV5-1,TRBJ2-5,CASPGAETQYF
TRBV5-4,TRBJ1-1,CASSGWRGQGGTEAFF
TRBV5-1,TRBJ2-5,CASSSSEETQYF
TRBV7-8,TRBJ2-2,CASSLYLPNTGELFF
TRBV21-1,TRBJ1-6,CASSKYPVGQGRFGPLHF
TRBV5-1,TRBJ2-3,CASSIGQTSTDTQYF
TRBV19,TRBJ2-6,CASSIGRVGANVLTF
TRBV6-5,TRBJ2-7,CASSHERDRAEQYF
TRBV7-2,TRBJ2-2,CASSPTSGTTKTGELFF
TRBV5-1,TRBJ2-3,CASSAGVDTLTDTQYF
TRBV7-2,TRBJ1-1,CASSLEGGFTEAFF
TRBV15,TRBJ1-5,CATSRDLDSEPQHF
TRBV9,TRBJ2-3,CASSLTGTWEFAQYF
TRBV21-1,TRBJ2-2,CASPDRNTGELFF
TRBV14,TRBJ2-5,CASSQSLATSETQYF
TRBV5-1,TRBJ1-1,CASRTGMNTEAFF
TRBV6-1,TRBJ1-5,CASSEGQGSQPQHF
TRBV4-3,TRBJ2-2,CASSQEIQRTNTGELFF